In its sample, the clone carrying this T cell receptor (beta chain) was seen many times. As yet, its antigen is unknown. These data are taken from a study of CD8 T cells in ankylosing spondylitis. Study-level findings and limits: Ankylosing spondylitis blood appeared to be characterized by a TCR beta motif of 8 or 9 highly homologous variants.

TCRdb used MiXCR to reprocess the 5' RACE reads, holding one entry per CDR3 protein. The sample consists of about 240,000 distinct CDR3 sequences, approximately 9% of them appearing once. Per the germline V gene, CDR1 is SEHNR and CDR2 is FQNEAQ (reference sequence). This CDR3 contains 15 residues. Trimming at V came to 5 bases and at J to 4 bases, leaving 7 bases not matched to a gene. Source material: blood, either unsorted or a sorted T cell fraction (not recorded which). The chain employs TRBV7-9 and TRBJ1-4; 7 bases match TRBD1. The clonotype originates from a male donor with ankylosing spondylitis or in good health (not recorded which). CDR3 bases: TGTGCCAGCAGCCAGCGGGGACAGAGTAATGAAAAACTGTTTTTT. Protein product: CASSQRGQSNEKLFF.